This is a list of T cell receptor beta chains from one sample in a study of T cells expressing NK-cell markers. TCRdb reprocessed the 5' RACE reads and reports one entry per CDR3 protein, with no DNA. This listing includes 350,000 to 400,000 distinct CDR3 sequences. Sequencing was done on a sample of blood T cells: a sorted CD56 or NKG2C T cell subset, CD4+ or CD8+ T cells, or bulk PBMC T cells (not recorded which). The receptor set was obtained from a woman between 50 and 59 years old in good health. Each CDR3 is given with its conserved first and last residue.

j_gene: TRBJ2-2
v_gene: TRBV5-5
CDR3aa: CASSLTSPGELFF

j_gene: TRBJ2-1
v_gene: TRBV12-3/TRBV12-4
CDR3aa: CASSIEGDPTVSNEQFF

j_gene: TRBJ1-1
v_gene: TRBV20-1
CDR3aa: CSATVVVNTEAFF

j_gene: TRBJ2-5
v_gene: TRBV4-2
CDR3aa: CASSQSPSGTETQYF

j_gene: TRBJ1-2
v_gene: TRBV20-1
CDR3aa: CSARRQAEGYTF

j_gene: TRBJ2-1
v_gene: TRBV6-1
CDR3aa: CASSEHREPYNEQFF

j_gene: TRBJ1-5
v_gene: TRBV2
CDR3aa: CASSEQQVNQPQHF

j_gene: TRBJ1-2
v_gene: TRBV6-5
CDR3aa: CASSTSRGRGGYTF

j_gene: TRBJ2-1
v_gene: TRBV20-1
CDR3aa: CSAKGGREGLGEQFF

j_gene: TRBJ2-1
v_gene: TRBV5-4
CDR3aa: CASSLGGLLPEFF

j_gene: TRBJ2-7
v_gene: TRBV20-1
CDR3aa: CSATQLAGGYEQYF

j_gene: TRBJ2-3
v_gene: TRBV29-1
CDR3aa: CSVEERVLDTQYF

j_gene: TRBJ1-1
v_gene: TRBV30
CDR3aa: CAWTRQAGTEAFF

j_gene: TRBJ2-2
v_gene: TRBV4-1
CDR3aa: CASGGRVTGELFF

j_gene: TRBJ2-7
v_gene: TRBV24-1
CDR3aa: CATSDLIGTDSSYEQYF

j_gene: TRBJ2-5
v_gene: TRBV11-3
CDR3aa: CASARTSLQETQYF

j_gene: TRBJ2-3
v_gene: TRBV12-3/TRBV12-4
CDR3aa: CASSPRNTDTQYF

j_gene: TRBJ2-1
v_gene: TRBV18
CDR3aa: CASSPEVLAGSEQFF

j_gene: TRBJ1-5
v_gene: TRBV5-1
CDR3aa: CASSSRILQGCQPQHF

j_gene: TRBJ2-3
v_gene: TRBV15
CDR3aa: CATSRERVTDTQYF

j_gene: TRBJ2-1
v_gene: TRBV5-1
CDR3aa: CASSLQGMNEQFF

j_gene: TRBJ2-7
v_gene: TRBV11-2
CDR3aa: CASSLIDYEQYF

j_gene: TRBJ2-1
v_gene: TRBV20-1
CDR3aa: CSASDGRNEQFF

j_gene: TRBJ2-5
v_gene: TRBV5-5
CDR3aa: CASSPGPHQETQYF

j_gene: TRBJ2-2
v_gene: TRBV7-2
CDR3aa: CASSPYLGLAGGSGELFF

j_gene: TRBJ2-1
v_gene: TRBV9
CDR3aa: CASSLPVAGVYNEQFF